One sample yielded the 5 T cell receptor beta chains listed below, sequenced in a study of PD-1 blockade in classical Hodgkin lymphoma. TCRdb keeps only in-frame clones here, not all; method: immunoSEQ multiplex PCR. The sample holds tens of thousands of clones; approximately 70% are singletons and the top ten take around 3.7%. Every single patient, without exception, relapsed after autologous stem cell transplantation, and brentuximab vedotin exposure varied. The sample was peripheral blood mononuclear cells (PBMCs), taken before the second cycle of nivolumab. The receptors come from a human donor with classical Hodgkin lymphoma.

This clone qualifies as medium-sized. The rearrangement links TRBV19 to TRBJ2-7, with D unresolved. Germline assignment: CDR1 LNHDA and CDR2 SQIVND (reference sequence). Trimming pared 9 bases from V and 0 bases from J, leaving 12 bases between. This CDR3 comprises 13 residues. The chain's CDR3 is CASAMTPSYEQYF. CDR3 nucleotide sequence: TGTGCCAGCGCCATGACTCCCTCCTACGAGCAGTACTTC. The complete variable domain, with remaining parts taken from reference TRBV19 and TRBJ2-7, reads DGGITQSPKYLFRKEGQNVTLSCEQNLNHDAMYWYRQDPGQGLRLIYYSQIVNDFQKGDIAEGYSVSREKKESFPLTVTSAQKNPTAFYLCASAMTPSYEQYFGPGTRLTVT.

The rearrangement links TRBV27 to TRBJ2-7; TRBD1 matches 12 bases. This CDR3 has 14 residues. The ends lost 4 bases at V and 7 bases at J; junction bases unmatched: 5. Germline CDR1 is MNHEY and CDR2 is SMNVEV (reference sequence). The DNA of the CDR3 is TGTGCCAGCAGTTCGGGACAGGGGGCGGATGAGCAGTACTTC. This translates into CASSSGQGADEQYF.

V is TRBV5-1 and J is TRBJ2-5; no reliable D call. Germline V gene lookup returns CDR1 SGHRS and CDR2 YFSETQ. The length of the CDR3 is 15 residues. The V end was cut by 0 bases, the J end by 3 bases, with 12 bases between. The DNA for the CDR3 is TGCGCCAGCAGCTTGGATGGCAATTCAGAAGAGACCCAGTACTTC. Its protein is CASSLDGNSEETQYF.

CDR3 sequence reads: CATGQSMNTEAFF. The DNA for the CDR3 is TGTGCCACGGGACAGTCGATGAACACTGAAGCTTTCTTT. The chain joins TRBV10-3 to TRBJ1-1, with TRBD1 matching 7 bases. V dropped 10 bases and J dropped 0; count of bases not matched to a gene: 5. This CDR3 has 13 residues. CDR1 is ENHRY, CDR2 SYGVKD, per germline.

As DNA, the CDR3 is TGTGCCAGCAGCTTAGCAGCCGCCGGGACAGGGTCCTACAATGAGCAGTTCTTC. Translating it yields CASSLAAAGTGSYNEQFF. This chain uses TRBV7-2 with TRBJ2-1; 9 bases fit TRBD1. The V segment lost 0 bases and the J segment 1 base; nucleotides outside the gene matches: 7. CDR1 and CDR2 (germline): SGHTA, FQGNSA. The CDR3 has 18 amino acids.